What follows are 25 T cell receptor beta chains derived from one specimen sequenced in a study of T cell responses to AZD1222 COVID-19 vaccine. Repertoires were generated with immunoSEQ multiplex PCR, while TCRdb's copy carries only in-frame clones and drops some. The table records around 110,000 clones, 85% to 95% of them present only once. Sequencing was performed on peripheral blood, taken 28 days after the second AZD1222 dose. These TCRs come from an adult who received the AZD1222 COVID-19 vaccine.

V is TRBV5-8 and J is TRBJ1-2; the D gene is possibly TRBD1 (5 bases). V was shortened by 4 bases and J by 6 bases, with 16 bases between the two germline ends. Germline values: CDR1 SGHTS, CDR2 YDEGEE. There are 14 residues in the CDR3. The CDR3 nucleotides read TGTGCCAGCAGCAACTATCGGGGGAGGGATGGCTACACCTTC. It encodes CASSNYRGRDGYTF.

The chain recombines TRBV9 with TRBJ2-1, with a tentative D call TRBD1 (6 bases). Germline V gives CDR1 SGDLS, CDR2 YYNGEE. With 3 bases removed from V and 4 bases from J, the gap between germline ends came to 17 bases. The CDR3 runs 16 residues. This chain's CDR3 is CASSAPTGTLYNEQFF. CDR3 DNA: TGTGCCAGCAGCGCACCAACAGGGACCCTTTACAATGAGCAGTTCTTC.

The J gene is TRBJ2-7, the V gene TRBV27; TRBD2 matches 12 bases. V shed 3 bases and J 5 bases; nucleotides not matched to a gene: 8. The CDR3 is made up of 16 amino acids. The germline CDR1 and CDR2 sequences are MNHEY and SMNVEV (reference sequence). CDR3 amino acids: CASSFLLAGGRDEQYF. Written as DNA, the CDR3 is TGTGCCAGCAGTTTCCTTCTAGCGGGAGGGCGCGACGAGCAGTACTTC.

Comments on this clone: In the same sample, other DNA sequences code for this CDR3. The gene calls are TRBV28 and TRBJ1-4; D not certain. The CDR3 is made up of 11 amino acids. CDR1 MDHEN and CDR2 SYDVKM come from the germline V gene. Trimming left V 3 bases short and J 7 bases short, with 3 bases between. The CDR3: CASSFREKLFF. CDR3 coding DNA: TGTGCCAGCAGTTTCCGTGAAAAACTGTTTTTT. The complete variable domain, with remaining parts taken from reference TRBV28 and TRBJ1-4, reads DVKVTQSSRYLVKRTGEKVFLECVQDMDHENMFWYRQDPGLGLRLIYFSYDVKMKEKGDIPEGYSVSREKKERFSLILESASTNQTSMYLCASSFREKLFFGSGTQLSVL.

J is TRBJ2-5 and V is TRBV27, with D possibly being TRBD1 (6 bases). Germline CDR1 MNHEY, CDR2 SMNVEV (reference sequence). This CDR3 has 17 residues. V lost 4 bases and J 2 bases, leaving 20 bases between the germline ends. The CDR3 here is CASSSGVGGRAQETQYF. In DNA form, the CDR3 reads TGTGCCAGCAGTTCGGGCGTTGGGGGCAGGGCTCAAGAGACCCAGTACTTC.

This sequence joins TRBV2 and TRBJ2-3; 8 positions match TRBD2. CDR1 is SNHLY, CDR2 FYNNEI, per germline. The CDR3 is made up of 14 amino acids. CDR3 region: CASPSGSRTDTQYF. CDR3 DNA sequence: TGTGCAAGCCCGAGCGGGAGCCGCACAGATACGCAGTATTTT. The variable domain in full, with the rest retrieved from reference TRBV2 and TRBJ2-3, is EPEVTQTPSHQVTQMGQEVILRCVPISNHLYFYWYRQILGQKVEFLVSFYNNEISEKSEIFDDQFSVERPDGSNFTLKIRSTKLEDSAMYFCASPSGSRTDTQYFGPGTRLTVL.

This rearrangement joins TRBV6-1 to TRBJ1-3; D call uncertain. This CDR3 comprises 16 residues. In germline, CDR1 is MNHNS, CDR2 SASEGT. The V gene lost 2 bases and the J gene lost 0 bases, with 11 bases spanning the gap. CDR3 sequence: CASSETAAASGNTIYF. In DNA form, the CDR3 reads TGTGCCAGCAGTGAAACGGCGGCAGCCTCTGGAAACACCATATATTTT.

The V call is TRBV21-1, the J call TRBJ1-1; TRBD1 is the table's D call, not checked against the DNA. TRBV21-1 is annotated as a pseudogene. The CDR3 covers 14 residues. This chain's CDR3 is CASRTGGMNTEAFF. DNA for the CDR3: TGTGCCAGCAGAACAGGGGGTATGAACACTGAAGCTTTCTTT.

The V call is TRBV4-3, the J call TRBJ2-6, with D unresolved. The V end was cut by 0 bases, the J end by 0 bases, with 6 bases between. This CDR3 is 16 amino acids long. Germline values: CDR1 LGHNA, CDR2 YSLEER. CDR3 sequence (DNA): TGCGCCAGCAGCCAAGATAGCAGCTCTGGGGCCAACGTCCTGACTTTC. The encoded protein is CASSQDSSSGANVLTF.

The CDR3 region has the DNA TGCGCCAGCAGTGGACTTGTTTCGGGGGGCATTCAGTACTTC. It translates to CASSGLVSGGIQYF. This sequence joins TRBV10-1 and TRBJ2-4, with 7 nucleotides matching TRBD2. V shed 4 bases and J 9 bases; nucleotides not matched to a gene: 9. The CDR3 contains 14 residues. CDR1 and CDR2 (germline): WNHNN, SYGVQD (reference sequence).

This chain uses TRBV5-6 with TRBJ1-6, with 9 nucleotides matching TRBD1. Per the germline V gene, CDR1 is SGHDT and CDR2 is YYEEEE. J lost 3 bases, V lost 3 bases, and 4 bases had no gene match. The CDR3 length is 16 residues. As DNA, the CDR3 is TGTGCCAGCAGCTCCACAGGGGGCGTCTATAATTCACCCCTCCACTTT. It specifies CASSSTGGVYNSPLHF.

This clone was seen only once. The gene calls are TRBV15 and TRBJ2-2; TRBD2 is a possible D gene (5 bases). V was pared by 5 bases and J by 4 bases, with 20 bases between. The CDR3 is 17 residues long. Germline CDR1 reads LNHNV; CDR2 reads YYDKDF (reference sequence). Here the CDR3 DNA reads TGTGCCACCAGCCCGGCATACGGGGAATATTTCACCGGGGAGCTGTTTTTT. Encoded protein: CATSPAYGEYFTGELFF.

This CDR3 reads CATSRGEWEETQYF. As DNA, the CDR3 is TGTGCCACCAGCCGAGGGGAATGGGAAGAGACCCAGTACTTC. V usage is TRBV15 and J usage is TRBJ2-5, with D perhaps TRBD1 or TRBD2 (5 bases each). The CDR3 consists of 14 residues. Germline assignment: CDR1 LNHNV and CDR2 YYDKDF (reference sequence). V shed 5 bases and J shed 3 bases, with 13 bases lying between them. Full variable domain (outside the CDR3, taken from reference TRBV15 and TRBJ2-5): DAMVIQNPRYQVTQFGKPVTLSCSQTLNHNVMYWYQQKSSQAPKLLFHYYDKDFNNEADTPDNFQSRRPNTSFCFLDIRSPGLGDTAMYLCATSRGEWEETQYFGPGTRLLVL.

This chain links TRBV18 with TRBJ1-6, with 10 bases matching TRBD1. V gave up 3 bases and J gave up 6 bases; unmatched junction bases: 2. The CDR3 has 15 residues. The germline V gene has CDR1 KGHSH and CDR2 LQKENI. The CDR3 DNA reads TGTGCCAGCTCACCCGACAGGGGGCCTAATTCACCCCTCCACTTT. Its protein product is CASSPDRGPNSPLHF.

The chain combines TRBV30 with TRBJ1-5, with D maybe TRBD1 (5 bases). The V end was cut by 1 base, the J end by 2 bases, with 12 bases between. This CDR3 comprises 15 residues. Per the germline V gene, CDR1 is GTSNPN and CDR2 is SVGIG (reference sequence). In DNA, the CDR3 is TGTGCCTGGAGTGGGTCCGTAGGGGGCAATCAGCCCCAGCATTTT. Translation: CAWSGSVGGNQPQHF.

This clone was observed a single time. V usage is TRBV27 and J usage is TRBJ1-3; the D gene is possibly TRBD1 (5 bases). The CDR3 is 17 amino acids. Trimming removed 2 bases at V and 0 bases at J, with 14 bases between. Per germline, CDR1 MNHEY and CDR2 SMNVEV (reference sequence). CDR3 residues: CASSLQPPGLSGNTIYF. The CDR3 DNA reads TGTGCCAGCAGTTTACAACCACCAGGGCTCTCTGGAAACACCATATATTTT.

The table lists this clone with a count of one. The J gene is TRBJ2-5, the V gene TRBV2; 8 positions agree with TRBD1. Germline trimming cut 8 bases from V and 4 bases from J; bases unmatched to any gene: 9. This CDR3 is 14 amino acids long. The V gene's germline CDR1 is SNHLY and CDR2 FYNNEI. For the CDR3, the DNA is TGTGCCAGCGGCGGGACAGGTGCAAGAGAGACCCAGTACTTC. Its protein is CASGGTGARETQYF.

This chain links TRBV10-1 with TRBJ2-2, with 12 positions matching TRBD2. This CDR3 spans 18 amino acids. Trimming at V came to 2 bases and at J to 1 base, leaving 5 bases not matched to a gene. The V gene's germline CDR1 is WNHNN and CDR2 SYGVQD (reference sequence). CDR3 in amino acids: CASSEGLAGWMNTGELFF. The CDR3 DNA is TGCGCCAGCAGTGAGGGACTAGCGGGGTGGATGAACACCGGGGAGCTGTTTTTT.

V gene TRBV12-3 or TRBV12-4 combines with J gene TRBJ1-5; D possibly corresponds to TRBD1 (6 bases). Trimming removed 2 bases at V and 12 bases at J, with 11 bases between. The CDR3 is 12 amino acids. CDR3 sequence (DNA): TGTGCCAGCAGTTTATCCCTAGGGGGCCAGCATTTT. Encoded protein: CASSLSLGGQHF.

CDR3 coding DNA: TGTGCCAGTAGGGGACAGGGGGCTTATGAGCAGTTCTTC. Its translation is CASRGQGAYEQFF. The chain couples TRBV19 to TRBJ2-1, with TRBD1 matching over 12 bases. In germline, CDR1 is LNHDA, CDR2 SQIVND (reference sequence). V was clipped by 6 bases and J by 8 bases; unmatched bases: 2. This CDR3 comprises 13 residues.

The rearrangement links TRBV7-9 to TRBJ1-5, with 7 bases aligning to TRBD1. J gave up 5 bases and V 4 bases, and 5 bases lay outside the gene matches. The germline V gene encodes CDR1 SEHNR and CDR2 FQNEAQ (reference sequence). This CDR3 region has 14 residues. For the CDR3, the DNA is TGTGCCAGCAGCTCACAGGGGCCTCATCAGCCCCAGCATTTT. It specifies CASSSQGPHQPQHF. Complete variable domain (other parts from reference TRBV7-9 and TRBJ1-5): DTGVSQNPRHKITKRGQNVTFRCDPISEHNRLYWYRQTLGQGPEFLTYFQNEAQLEKSRLLSDRFSAERPKGSFSTLEIQRTEQGDSAMYLCASSSQGPHQPQHFGDGTRLSIL.

This rearrangement joins TRBV5-4 to TRBJ1-5; 8 bases align to TRBD1. The CDR3 sequence is 15 residues long. After removal of 4 bases from V and 4 bases from J, the junction contained 7 bases not matched to a gene. Looked up from germline, CDR1 is SGHNT and CDR2 is YYREEE (reference sequence). CDR3 sequence (DNA): TGTGCCAGCAGCCGCGACAGGGGCACTAATCAGCCCCAGCATTTT. It translates to CASSRDRGTNQPQHF.

This sequence joins TRBV9 and TRBJ1-4; the match to TRBD1 covers 9 bases. Germline assignment: CDR1 SGDLS and CDR2 YYNGEE. V dropped 3 bases and J dropped 3; count of bases not matched to a gene: 6. The CDR3 loop spans 16 amino acids. CDR3 bases: TGTGCCAGCAGCGCAGGGGACAGGGTATCTAATGAAAAACTGTTTTTT. Protein product: CASSAGDRVSNEKLFF. Filled out from reference TRBV9 and TRBJ1-4, the complete variable domain reads DSGVTQTPKHLITATGQRVTLRCSPRSGDLSVYWYQQSLDQGLQFLIQYYNGEERAKGNILERFSAQQFPDLHSELNLSSLELGDSALYFCASSAGDRVSNEKLFFGSGTQLSVL.

This clone was observed once. The V call is TRBV28, the J call TRBJ2-7; D gene unclear. Trimming left V 3 bases short and J 3 bases short, with 6 bases between. Germline CDR1 is MDHEN and CDR2 is SYDVKM. The length of the CDR3 is 12 residues. CDR3 nucleotides: TGTGCCAGCAGTTTGTACAGCTACGAGCAGTACTTC. This codes for CASSLYSYEQYF.

The V gene is TRBV9, the J gene TRBJ1-1; D unclear. The CDR3 runs 15 residues. The V and J ends lost 4 bases and 1 base respectively, with 14 bases between them. Germline CDR1 reads SGDLS; CDR2 reads YYNGEE. The CDR3 loop is CASSLGTARNTEAFF. CDR3 nucleotide sequence: TGTGCCAGCAGCCTCGGTACAGCAAGGAACACTGAAGCTTTCTTT. The complete variable domain, with remaining parts taken from reference TRBV9 and TRBJ1-1, reads DSGVTQTPKHLITATGQRVTLRCSPRSGDLSVYWYQQSLDQGLQFLIQYYNGEERAKGNILERFSAQQFPDLHSELNLSSLELGDSALYFCASSLGTARNTEAFFGQGTRLTVV.